What follows is one T cell receptor beta chain and its context. The data were taken from a study of blood T cell repertoires in COVID-19. Repertoires were generated with immunoSEQ multiplex PCR, while TCRdb's copy carries only in-frame clones and drops some. The sample has about 130,000 clones; 70% to 80% are singletons. This sequence originates from a man aged 40-50 years with active or convalescent COVID-19. The sequenced sample was peripheral blood.

The CDR3: CASSYDGTGGNKYF. In nucleotides, the CDR3 is TGTGCCAGCAGTTACGATGGGACAGGGGGCAATAAGTACTTC. The chain combines TRBV6-5 with TRBJ2-7, with 12 nucleotides matching TRBD1. Germline V gives CDR1 MNHEY, CDR2 SVGAGI. Losses at the gene ends were 2 bases for V and 11 bases for J; bases not matched to a gene: 7. This CDR3 contains 14 residues.